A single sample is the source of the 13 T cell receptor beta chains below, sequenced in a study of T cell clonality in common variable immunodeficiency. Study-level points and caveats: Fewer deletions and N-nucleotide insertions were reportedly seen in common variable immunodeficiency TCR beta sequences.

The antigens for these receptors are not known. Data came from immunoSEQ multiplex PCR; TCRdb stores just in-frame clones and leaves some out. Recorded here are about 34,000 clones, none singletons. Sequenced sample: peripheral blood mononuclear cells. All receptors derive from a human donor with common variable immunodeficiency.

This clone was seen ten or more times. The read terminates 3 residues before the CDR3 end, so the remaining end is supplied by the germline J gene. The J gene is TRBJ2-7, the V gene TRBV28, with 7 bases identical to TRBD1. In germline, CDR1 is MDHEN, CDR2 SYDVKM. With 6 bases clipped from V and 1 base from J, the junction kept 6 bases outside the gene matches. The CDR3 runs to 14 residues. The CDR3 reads CASSLQGLSYEQYF. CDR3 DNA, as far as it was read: TGTGCCAGCAGCCTACAGGGGTTGTCCTACGAG.

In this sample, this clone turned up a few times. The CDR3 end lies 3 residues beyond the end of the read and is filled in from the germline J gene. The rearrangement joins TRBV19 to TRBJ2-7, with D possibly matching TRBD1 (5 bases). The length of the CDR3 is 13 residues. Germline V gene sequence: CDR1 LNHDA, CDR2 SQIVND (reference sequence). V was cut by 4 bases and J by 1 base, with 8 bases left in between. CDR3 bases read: TGTGCCAGTAGTAATCAGGGATCCTACGAG. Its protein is CASSNQGSYE. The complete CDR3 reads CASSNQGSYEQYF.

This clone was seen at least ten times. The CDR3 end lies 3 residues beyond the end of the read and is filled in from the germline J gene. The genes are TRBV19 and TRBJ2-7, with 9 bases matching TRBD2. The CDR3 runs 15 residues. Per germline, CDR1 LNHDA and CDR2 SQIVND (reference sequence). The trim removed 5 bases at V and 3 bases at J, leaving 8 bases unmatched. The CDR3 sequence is CASSSRLAAVYEQYF. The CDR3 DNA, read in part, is TGTGCCAGTAGTTCGCGACTAGCGGCCGTCTACGAG.

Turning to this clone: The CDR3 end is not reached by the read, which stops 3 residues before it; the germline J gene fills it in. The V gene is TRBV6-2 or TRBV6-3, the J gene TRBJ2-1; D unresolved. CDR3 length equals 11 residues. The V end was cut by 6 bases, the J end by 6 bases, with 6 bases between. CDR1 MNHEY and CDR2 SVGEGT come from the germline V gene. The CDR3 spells CASSRFNEQFF. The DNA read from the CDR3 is TGTGCCAGCAGCAGATTCAATGAG.

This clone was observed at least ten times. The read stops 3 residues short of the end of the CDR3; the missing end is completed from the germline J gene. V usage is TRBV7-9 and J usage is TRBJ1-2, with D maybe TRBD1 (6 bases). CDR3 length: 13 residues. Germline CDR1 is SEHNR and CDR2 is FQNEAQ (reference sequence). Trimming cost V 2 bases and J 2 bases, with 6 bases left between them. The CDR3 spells CASSLQGNYGYTF. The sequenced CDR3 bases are TGTGCCAGCAGCTTACAGGGGAACTATGGC.

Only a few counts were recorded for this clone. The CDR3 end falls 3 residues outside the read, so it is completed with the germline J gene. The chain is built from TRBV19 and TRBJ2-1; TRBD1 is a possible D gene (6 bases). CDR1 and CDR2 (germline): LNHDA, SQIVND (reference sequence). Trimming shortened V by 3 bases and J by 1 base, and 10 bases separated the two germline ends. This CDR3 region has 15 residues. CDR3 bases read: TGTGCCAGTAGTATTCAGGGGTCTTCCTACAATGAG. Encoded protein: CASSIQGSSYNE. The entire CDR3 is CASSIQGSSYNEQFF.

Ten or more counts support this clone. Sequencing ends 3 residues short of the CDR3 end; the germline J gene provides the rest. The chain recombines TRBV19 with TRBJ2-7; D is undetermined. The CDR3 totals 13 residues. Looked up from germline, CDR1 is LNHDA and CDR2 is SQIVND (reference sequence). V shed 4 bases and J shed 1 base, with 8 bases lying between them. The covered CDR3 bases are TGTGCCAGTAGTAAGATTCAGTCCTACGAG. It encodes CASSKIQSYE. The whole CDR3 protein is CASSKIQSYEQYF.

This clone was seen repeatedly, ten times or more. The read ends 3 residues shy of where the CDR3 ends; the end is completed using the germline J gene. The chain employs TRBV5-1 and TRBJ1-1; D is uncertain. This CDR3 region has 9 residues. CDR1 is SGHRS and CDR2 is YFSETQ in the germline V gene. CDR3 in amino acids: CASNRAAFF. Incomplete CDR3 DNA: TGCGCCAGCAATAGAGCA.

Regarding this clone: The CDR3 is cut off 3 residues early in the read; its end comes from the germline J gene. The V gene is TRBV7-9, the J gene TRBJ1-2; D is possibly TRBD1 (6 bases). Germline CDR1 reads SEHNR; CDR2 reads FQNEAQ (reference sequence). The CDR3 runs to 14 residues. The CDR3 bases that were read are TGTGCCAGCAGCCCGGGATGGACAGTCTTGGGC. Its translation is CASSPGWTVLG. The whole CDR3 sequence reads CASSPGWTVLGYTF.

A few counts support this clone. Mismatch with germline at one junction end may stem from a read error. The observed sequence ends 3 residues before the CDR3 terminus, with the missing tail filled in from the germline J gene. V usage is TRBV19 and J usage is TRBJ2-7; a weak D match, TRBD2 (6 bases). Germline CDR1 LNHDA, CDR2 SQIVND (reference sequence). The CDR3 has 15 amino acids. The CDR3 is CASRIGDSGSYEQYF. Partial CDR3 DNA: TGTGCCAGTAGGATAGGGGACTCCGGCTCCTACGAG.

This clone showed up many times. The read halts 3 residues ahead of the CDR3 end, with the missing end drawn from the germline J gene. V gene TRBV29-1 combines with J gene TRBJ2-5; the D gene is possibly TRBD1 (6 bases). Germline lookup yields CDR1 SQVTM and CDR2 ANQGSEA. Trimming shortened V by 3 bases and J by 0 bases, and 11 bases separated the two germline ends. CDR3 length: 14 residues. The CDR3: CSVDSAGDQETQYF. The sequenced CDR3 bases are TGCAGCGTTGATTCGGCAGGGGACCAAGAGACC.

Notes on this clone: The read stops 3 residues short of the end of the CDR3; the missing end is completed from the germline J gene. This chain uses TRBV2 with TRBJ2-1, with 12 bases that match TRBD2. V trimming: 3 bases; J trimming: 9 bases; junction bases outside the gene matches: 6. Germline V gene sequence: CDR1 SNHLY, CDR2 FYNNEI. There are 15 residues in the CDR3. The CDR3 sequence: CASSETSGSRSEQFF. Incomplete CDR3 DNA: TGTGCCAGCAGTGAGACTAGCGGGAGCCGGAGTGAG.

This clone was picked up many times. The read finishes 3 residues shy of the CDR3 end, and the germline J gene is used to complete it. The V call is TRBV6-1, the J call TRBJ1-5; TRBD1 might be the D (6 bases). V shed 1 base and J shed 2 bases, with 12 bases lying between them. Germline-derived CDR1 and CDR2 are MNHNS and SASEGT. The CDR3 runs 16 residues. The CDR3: CASSEDWAGGNQPQHF. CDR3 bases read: TGTGCCAGCAGTGAAGATTGGGCAGGGGGCAATCAGCCC.